The 10 T cell receptor beta chains presented below share a single source sample, sequenced in a study of blood T cells in healthy people across ages. Primers used in a second PCR of about 7 to 12 cycles were a sample-barcoded 5' primer and a J-beta primer mix. TCRdb re-derived calls from the 5' RACE reads in MiXCR, one entry per CDR3 protein. The sample lists about 840,000 distinct CDR3 sequences; just under 30% were seen once. These same records also appear under a second study, on T cells of mothers and their children.

Source material: blood. The receptors originated from a woman between 40 and 50 years old in good health.

With regard to this clonotype: A much larger clone is a single base away; this may be a read error. The V gene is TRBV7-3, the J gene TRBJ1-2, with D possibly being TRBD1 (5 bases). With 5 bases removed from V and 4 bases from J, the gap between germline ends came to 8 bases. The V gene's germline CDR1 is SGHTA and CDR2 FQGTGA. CDR3 size: 12 residues. This chain's CDR3 is CASSERGYGYTF. The DNA of the CDR3 is TGTGCCAGCAGCGAAAGGGGCTATGGCTACACCTTC. The whole variable domain, remainder taken from reference TRBV7-3 and TRBJ1-2, is GAGVSQTPSNKVTEKGKYVELRCDPISGHTALYWYRQSLGQGPEFLIYFQGTGAADDSGLPNDRFFAVRPEGSVSTLKIQRTERGDSAVYLCASSERGYGYTFGSGTRLTVV.

The chain links TRBV6-2 or TRBV6-3 to TRBJ2-5; TRBD2 might be the D (5 bases). CDR3 length equals 13 residues. The germline V and J ends were trimmed by 10 bases and 5 bases, with 17 bases remaining between them. Germline-derived CDR1 and CDR2 are MNHEY and SVGEGT. Here the CDR3 DNA reads TGTGCCACCTCCACGAGGGCAGGCGAGACCCAGTACTTC. It codes for CATSTRAGETQYF.

Concerning this clonotype: The junction departs from germline at one end; a sequencing error may be responsible. The CDR3: CSASVLADQETQYF. Written as DNA, the CDR3 is TGCAGTGCTAGTGTGCTAGCGGACCAAGAGACCCAATACTTC. The chain combines TRBV20-1 with TRBJ2-5; the match to TRBD2 covers 7 bases. The CDR3 is 14 amino acids. CDR1 and CDR2 (germline): DFQATT, SNEGSKA (reference sequence).

This clonotype was counted only a few times. The CDR3: CSAIAAAEGPYEQYF. The CDR3 DNA reads as TGCAGTGCTATAGCTGCGGCGGAGGGCCCCTACGAGCAGTACTTC. The chain couples TRBV20-1 to TRBJ2-7; D is possibly TRBD2 (6 bases). Germline assignment: CDR1 DFQATT and CDR2 SNEGSKA (reference sequence). Trimming left V 4 bases short and J 2 bases short, with 18 bases between. The CDR3 contains 15 residues.

This clonotype was found a few times. The rearrangement joins TRBV5-8 to TRBJ2-5; the D is unclear. The ends were cut back, 4 bases at V and 5 bases at J, with 12 bases in the middle. From germline, CDR1 is SGHTS and CDR2 YDEGEE. The CDR3 spans 13 residues. The CDR3: CASSRRGWETQYF. In DNA form, the CDR3 reads TGTGCCAGCAGCCGCCGTGGTTGGGAGACCCAGTACTTC.

This clonotype was counted ten times or more. This clone may be a read error of a much larger clone one base away. The chain couples TRBV5-1 to TRBJ2-7; D is ambiguous. The germline V gene has CDR1 SGHRS and CDR2 YFSETQ. The CDR3 loop spans 14 amino acids. V gave up 6 bases and J gave up 0 bases, with 13 bases separating them. As DNA, the CDR3 is TGCGCCAGCAACCCGTCGACTGTCTCCTACGAGCAGTACTTC. It specifies CASNPSTVSYEQYF.

This clonotype was found a few times. The chain employs TRBV28 and TRBJ2-5; D is possibly TRBD1 (6 bases). Germline V lookup: CDR1 MDHEN, CDR2 SYDVKM. The CDR3 is made up of 16 amino acids. Trimming shortened V by 1 base and J by 2 bases, and 14 bases separated the two germline ends. The CDR3 region is CASSLLSGHPQETQYF. The CDR3 nucleotides read TGTGCCAGCAGTTTATTATCGGGACACCCACAAGAGACCCAGTACTTC.

The gene calls are TRBV15 and TRBJ2-1, with D possibly being TRBD1 or TRBD2 (5 bases each). Trimming removed 0 bases at V and 4 bases at J, with 13 bases between. CDR3 length equals 16 residues. Germline V gives CDR1 LNHNV, CDR2 YYDKDF (reference sequence). CDR3 region: CATSRDGGAIYNEQFF. DNA for the CDR3: TGTGCCACCAGCAGAGATGGGGGTGCGATTTACAATGAGCAGTTCTTC.

The chain couples TRBV28 to TRBJ1-3; D possibly corresponds to TRBD1 (6 bases). Looked up from germline, CDR1 is MDHEN and CDR2 is SYDVKM. V was shortened by 5 bases and J by 4 bases, with 12 bases between the two germline ends. The CDR3 has 14 amino acids. This chain's CDR3 is CASSTPGQGNTIYF. In DNA form, the CDR3 reads TGTGCCAGCAGTACACCTGGACAGGGAAACACCATATATTTT.

The chain's CDR3 is CATSRSGGQGADEQYF. Written as DNA, the CDR3 is TGTGCCACCAGCAGAAGTGGAGGTCAGGGGGCGGACGAGCAGTACTTC. The chain links TRBV15 to TRBJ2-5; TRBD1 aligns across 8 bases. The J call may be faulty, since TRBJ2-7 better matches the DNA end. Germline V CDR1 and CDR2: LNHNV, YYDKDF (reference sequence). This CDR3 comprises 16 residues.